This T cell receptor beta chain was retrieved from a study of CD8+CD57+ T cells in acquired aplastic anemia. On the study more broadly: Yields of DNA that came from sorted CD4+ and CD8+ cells averaged around 3 ug.

Before being chosen for sequencing, patients had shown CD8+CD57+ cell expansion by flow cytometry. Each of the patients presented with severe acquired aplastic anemia. Blood samples were obtained from patients who had received no prior therapy. V lost 4 bases and J 14 bases, leaving 24 bases between the germline ends. The V gene's germline CDR1 is SGHKS and CDR2 YYEKEE (reference sequence). CDR3 size: 14 residues. Genomic DNA served as template for TCR beta VDJ and CDR3 profiling. TCRdb re-called the reads with MiXCR, one entry per CDR3 protein. The sample lists under 500,000 distinct CDR3 sequences, 25% to 40% occurring once.

The chain has TRBV5-5 and TRBJ1-2; D remains unclear. This receptor was identified in a human donor with aplastic anemia. Sequencing was performed on sorted CD4+, CD8+, or CD8+CD57+ T cells (not recorded which) from PBMCs. The CDR3 reads CASSPRAVVMAYTF. Written as DNA, the CDR3 is TGTGCCAGCAGCCCACGGGCAGTTGTTATGGCTTATACCTTC.